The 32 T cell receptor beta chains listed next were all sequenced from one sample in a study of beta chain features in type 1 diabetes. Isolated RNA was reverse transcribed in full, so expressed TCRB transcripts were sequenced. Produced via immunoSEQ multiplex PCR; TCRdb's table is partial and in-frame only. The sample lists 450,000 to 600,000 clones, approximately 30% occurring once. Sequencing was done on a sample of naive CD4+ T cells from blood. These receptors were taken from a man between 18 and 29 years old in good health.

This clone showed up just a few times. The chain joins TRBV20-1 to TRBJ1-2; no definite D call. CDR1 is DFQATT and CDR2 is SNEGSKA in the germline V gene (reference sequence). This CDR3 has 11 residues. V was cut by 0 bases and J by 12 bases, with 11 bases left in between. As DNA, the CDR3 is TGCAGTGCTAGAGATTACCCGACGGACACCTTC. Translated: CSARDYPTDTF.

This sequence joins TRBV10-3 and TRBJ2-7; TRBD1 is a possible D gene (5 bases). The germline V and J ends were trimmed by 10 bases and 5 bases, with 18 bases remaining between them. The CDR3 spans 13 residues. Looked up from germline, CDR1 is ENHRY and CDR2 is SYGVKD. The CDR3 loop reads CATDARVSDEQYF. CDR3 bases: TGTGCCACCGACGCCAGGGTCTCGGACGAGCAGTACTTC.

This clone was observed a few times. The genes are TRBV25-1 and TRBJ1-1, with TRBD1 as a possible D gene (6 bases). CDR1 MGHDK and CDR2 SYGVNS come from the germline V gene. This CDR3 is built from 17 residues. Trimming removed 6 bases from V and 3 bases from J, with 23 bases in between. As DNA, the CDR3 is TGTGCCAGCAGACAAGCCAGGGGAGGGGGTATCTACACTGAAGCTTTCTTT. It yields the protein CASRQARGGGIYTEAFF.

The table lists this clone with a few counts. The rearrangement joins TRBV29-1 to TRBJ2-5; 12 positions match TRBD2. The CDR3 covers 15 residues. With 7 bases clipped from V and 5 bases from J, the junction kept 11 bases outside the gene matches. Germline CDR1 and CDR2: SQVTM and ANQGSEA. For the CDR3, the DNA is TGCAGCGGCCGGGGAGGACTAGCGGGATCGGAGACCCAGTACTTC. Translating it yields CSGRGGLAGSETQYF.

Here the CDR3 DNA reads TGTGCCTGGATGAGGGCTCGCGGGGCCAACGTCCTGACTTTC. Translation gives CAWMRARGANVLTF. This rearrangement joins TRBV30 to TRBJ2-6; weak D call: TRBD2 (5 bases). V lost 4 bases and J lost 4, with 11 bases in between. CDR3 length equals 14 residues. Germline V gene sequence: CDR1 GTSNPN, CDR2 SVGIG (reference sequence).

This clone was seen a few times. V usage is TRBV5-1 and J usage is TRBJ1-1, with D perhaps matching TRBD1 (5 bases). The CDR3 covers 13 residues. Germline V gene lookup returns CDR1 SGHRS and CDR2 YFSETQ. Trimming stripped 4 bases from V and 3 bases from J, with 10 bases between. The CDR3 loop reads CASSTTGYTEAFF. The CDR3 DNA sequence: TGCGCCAGCAGCACTACAGGATACACTGAAGCTTTCTTT.

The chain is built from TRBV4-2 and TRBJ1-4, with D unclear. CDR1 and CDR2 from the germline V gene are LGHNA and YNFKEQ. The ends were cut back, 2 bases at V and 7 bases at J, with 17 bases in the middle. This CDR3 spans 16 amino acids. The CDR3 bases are TGTGCCAGCAGCCAAAGTATGACGGAGGTCGGTGAAAAACTGTTTTTT. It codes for CASSQSMTEVGEKLFF.

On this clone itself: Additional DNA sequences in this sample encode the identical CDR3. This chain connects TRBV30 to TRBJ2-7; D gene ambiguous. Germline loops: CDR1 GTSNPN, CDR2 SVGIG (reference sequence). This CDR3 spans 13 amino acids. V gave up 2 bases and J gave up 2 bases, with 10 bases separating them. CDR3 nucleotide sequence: TGTGCCTGGAGTCCCCACAGCGCCTACGAGCAGTACTTC. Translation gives CAWSPHSAYEQYF.

The CDR3 sequence: CASSQDPQGTSGRIETQYF. CDR3 sequence (DNA): TGCGCCAGCAGCCAAGACCCTCAGGGGACTAGCGGGAGAATCGAGACCCAGTACTTC. V gene TRBV4-3 combines with J gene TRBJ2-5; TRBD2 matches 14 bases. Germline V gives CDR1 LGHNA, CDR2 YSLEER. The CDR3 covers 19 residues. Trimming cost V 0 bases and J 5 bases; bases outside gene matches: 11.

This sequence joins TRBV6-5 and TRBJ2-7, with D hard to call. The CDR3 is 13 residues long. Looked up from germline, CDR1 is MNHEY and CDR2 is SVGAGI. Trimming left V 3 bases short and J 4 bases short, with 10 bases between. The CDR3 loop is CASSYRQAYEQYF. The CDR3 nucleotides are TGTGCCAGCAGTTATAGGCAGGCGTACGAGCAGTACTTC.

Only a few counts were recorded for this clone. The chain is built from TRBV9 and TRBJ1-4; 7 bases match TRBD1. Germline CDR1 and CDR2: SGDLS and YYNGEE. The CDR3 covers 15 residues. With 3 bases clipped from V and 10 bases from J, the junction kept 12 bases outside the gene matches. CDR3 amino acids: CASSAPGGIGGKLFF. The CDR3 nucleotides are TGTGCCAGCAGCGCCCCAGGGGGAATTGGGGGAAAACTGTTTTTT.

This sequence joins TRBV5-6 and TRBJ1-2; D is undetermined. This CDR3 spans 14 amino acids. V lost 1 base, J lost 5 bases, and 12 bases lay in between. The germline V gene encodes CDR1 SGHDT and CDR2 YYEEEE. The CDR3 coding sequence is TGTGCCAGCAGCTTGAAGGAGACACCATATGGCTACACCTTC. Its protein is CASSLKETPYGYTF.

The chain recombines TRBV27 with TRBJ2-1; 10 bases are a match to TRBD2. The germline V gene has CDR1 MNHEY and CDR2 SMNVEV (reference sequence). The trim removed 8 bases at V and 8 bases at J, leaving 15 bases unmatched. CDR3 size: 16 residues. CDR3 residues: CASFSLPAGGIHEQFF. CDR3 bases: TGTGCCAGCTTCTCCCTTCCAGCGGGAGGGATCCATGAGCAGTTCTTC.

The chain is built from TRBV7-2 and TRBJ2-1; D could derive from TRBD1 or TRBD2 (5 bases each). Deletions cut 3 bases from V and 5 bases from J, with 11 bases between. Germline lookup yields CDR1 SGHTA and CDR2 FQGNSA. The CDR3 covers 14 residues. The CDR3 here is CASSFDRGDNEQFF. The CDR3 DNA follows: TGTGCCAGCAGCTTCGACAGAGGGGACAATGAGCAGTTCTTC.

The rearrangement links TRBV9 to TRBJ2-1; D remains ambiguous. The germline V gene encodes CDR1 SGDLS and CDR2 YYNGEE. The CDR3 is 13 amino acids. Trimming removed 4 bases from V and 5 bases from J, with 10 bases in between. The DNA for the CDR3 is TGTGCCAGCAGCCCCAGGATAGACAATGAGCAGTTCTTC. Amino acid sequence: CASSPRIDNEQFF.

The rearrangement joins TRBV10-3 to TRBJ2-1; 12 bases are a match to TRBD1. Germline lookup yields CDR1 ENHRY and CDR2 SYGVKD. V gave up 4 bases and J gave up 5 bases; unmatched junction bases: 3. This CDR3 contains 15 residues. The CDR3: CAISGGQGAHNEQFF. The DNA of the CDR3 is TGTGCCATCAGTGGGGGACAGGGGGCCCACAATGAGCAGTTCTTC.

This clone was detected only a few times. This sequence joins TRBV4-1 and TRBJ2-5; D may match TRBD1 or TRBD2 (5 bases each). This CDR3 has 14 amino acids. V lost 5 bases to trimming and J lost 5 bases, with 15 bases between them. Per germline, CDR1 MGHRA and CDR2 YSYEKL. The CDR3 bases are TGCGCCAGCAGCAGAGTAGAGGGGTTGGAGACCCAGTACTTC. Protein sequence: CASSRVEGLETQYF.

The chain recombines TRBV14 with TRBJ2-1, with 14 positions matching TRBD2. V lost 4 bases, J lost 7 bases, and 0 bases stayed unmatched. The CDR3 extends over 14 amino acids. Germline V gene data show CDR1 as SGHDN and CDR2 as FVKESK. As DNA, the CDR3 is TGTGCCAGCAGCCGGACTAGCGGGAGGAATGAGCAGTTCTTC. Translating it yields CASSRTSGRNEQFF.

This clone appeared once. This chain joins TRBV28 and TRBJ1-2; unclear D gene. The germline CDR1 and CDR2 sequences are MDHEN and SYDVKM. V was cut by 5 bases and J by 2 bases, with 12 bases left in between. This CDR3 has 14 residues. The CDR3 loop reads CASSPRWGNYGYTF. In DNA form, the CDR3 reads TGTGCCAGCAGTCCAAGGTGGGGAAACTATGGCTACACCTTC.

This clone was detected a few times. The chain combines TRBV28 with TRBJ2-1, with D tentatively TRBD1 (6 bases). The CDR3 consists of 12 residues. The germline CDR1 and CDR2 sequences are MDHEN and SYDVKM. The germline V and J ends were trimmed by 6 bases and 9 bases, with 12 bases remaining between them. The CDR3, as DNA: TGTGCCAGCAGCGATAGGGGGAGTGAGCAGTTCTTC. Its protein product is CASSDRGSEQFF.

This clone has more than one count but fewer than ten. The CDR3 nucleotides are TGTGCCAGCAGCGGATACCCCGAGCGTTGCCATACGCAGTATTTT. Protein product: CASSGYPERCHTQYF. The J gene is TRBJ2-3, the V gene TRBV21-1; the table's D call, TRBD2, was not checked against the DNA. TRBV21-1 counts as a pseudogene. The CDR3 runs 15 residues.

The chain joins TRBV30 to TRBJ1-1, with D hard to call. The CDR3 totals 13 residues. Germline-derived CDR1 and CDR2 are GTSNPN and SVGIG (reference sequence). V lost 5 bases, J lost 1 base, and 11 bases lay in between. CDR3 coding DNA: TGTGCCTGGGAAAGGGTCCGGAACACTGAAGCTTTCTTT. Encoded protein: CAWERVRNTEAFF.

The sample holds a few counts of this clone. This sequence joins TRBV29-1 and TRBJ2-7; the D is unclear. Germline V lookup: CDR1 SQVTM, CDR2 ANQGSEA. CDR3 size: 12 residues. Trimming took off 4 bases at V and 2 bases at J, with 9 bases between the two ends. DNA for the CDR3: TGCAGCGTTGGACTGGGCCCCTACGAGCAGTACTTC. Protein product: CSVGLGPYEQYF.

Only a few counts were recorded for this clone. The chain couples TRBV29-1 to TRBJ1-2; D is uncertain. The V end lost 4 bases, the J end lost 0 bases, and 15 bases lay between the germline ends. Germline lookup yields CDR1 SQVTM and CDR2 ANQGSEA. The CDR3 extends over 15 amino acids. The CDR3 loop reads CSVGVGLASNYGYTF. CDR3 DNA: TGCAGCGTTGGTGTAGGATTGGCCTCTAACTATGGCTACACCTTC.

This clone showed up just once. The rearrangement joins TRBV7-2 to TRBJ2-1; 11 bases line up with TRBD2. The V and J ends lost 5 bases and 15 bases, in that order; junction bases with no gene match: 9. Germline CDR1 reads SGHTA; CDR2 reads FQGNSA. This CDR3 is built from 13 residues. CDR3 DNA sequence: TGTGCCAGCAGCAGGGGACTAGCGGCCCCCCCGTTCTTC. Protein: CASSRGLAAPPFF.

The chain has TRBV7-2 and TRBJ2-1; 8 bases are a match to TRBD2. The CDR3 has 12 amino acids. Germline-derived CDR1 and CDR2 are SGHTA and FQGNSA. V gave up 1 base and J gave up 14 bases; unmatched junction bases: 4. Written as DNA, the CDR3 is TGTGCCAGCAGCTTAGTGCGGGAGGCGGAGTTCTTC. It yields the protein CASSLVREAEFF. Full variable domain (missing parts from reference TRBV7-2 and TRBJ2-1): GAGVSQSPSNKVTEKGKDVELRCDPISGHTALYWYRQSLGQGLEFLIYFQGNSAPDKSGLPSDRFSAERTGGSVSTLTIQRTQQEDSAVYLCASSLVREAEFFGPGTRLTVL.

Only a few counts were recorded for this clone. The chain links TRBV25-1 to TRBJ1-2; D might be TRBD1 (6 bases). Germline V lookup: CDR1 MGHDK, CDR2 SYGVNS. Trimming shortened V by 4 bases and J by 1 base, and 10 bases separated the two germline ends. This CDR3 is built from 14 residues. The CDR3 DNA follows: TGTGCCAGCAGTGTAGGAGGGGGTAACTATGGCTACACCTTC. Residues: CASSVGGGNYGYTF.

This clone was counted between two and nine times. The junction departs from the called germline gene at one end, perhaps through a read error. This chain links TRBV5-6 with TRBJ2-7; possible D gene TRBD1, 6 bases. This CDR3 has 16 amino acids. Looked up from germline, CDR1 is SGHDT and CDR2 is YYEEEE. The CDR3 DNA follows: TGTGCCAGCAGCTTGGTGCGTCTGGGGGCCTCCAACGAGCAGTACTTC. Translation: CASSLVRLGASNEQYF.

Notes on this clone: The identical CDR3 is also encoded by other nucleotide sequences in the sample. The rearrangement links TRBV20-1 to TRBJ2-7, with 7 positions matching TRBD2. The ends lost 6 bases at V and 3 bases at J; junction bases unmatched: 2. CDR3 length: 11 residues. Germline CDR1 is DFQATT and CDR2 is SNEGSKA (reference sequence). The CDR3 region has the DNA TGCAGTGCCCCGGGAGGCTACGAGCAGTACTTC. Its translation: CSAPGGYEQYF.

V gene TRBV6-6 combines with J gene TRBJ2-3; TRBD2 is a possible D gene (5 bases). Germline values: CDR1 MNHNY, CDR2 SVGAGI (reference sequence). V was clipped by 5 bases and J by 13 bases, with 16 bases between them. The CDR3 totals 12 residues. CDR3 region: CASSEGTRLKYF. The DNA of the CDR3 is TGTGCCAGCAGTGAGGGAACTAGATTGAAGTATTTT.

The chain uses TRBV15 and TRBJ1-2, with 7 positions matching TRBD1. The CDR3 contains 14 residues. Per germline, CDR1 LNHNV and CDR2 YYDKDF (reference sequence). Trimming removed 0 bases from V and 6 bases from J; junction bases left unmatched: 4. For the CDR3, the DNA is TGTGCCACCAGCAGAGATCTGACAGGGCATGGCTACACCTTC. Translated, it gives CATSRDLTGHGYTF.

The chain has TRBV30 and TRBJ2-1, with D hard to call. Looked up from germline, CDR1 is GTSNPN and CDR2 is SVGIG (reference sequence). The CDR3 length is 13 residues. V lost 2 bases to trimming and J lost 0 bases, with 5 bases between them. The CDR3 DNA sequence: TGTGCCTGGAGTTCAAGCTCCTACAATGAGCAGTTCTTC. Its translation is CAWSSSSYNEQFF. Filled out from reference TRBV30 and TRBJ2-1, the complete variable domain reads SQTIHQWPATLVQPVGSPLSLECTVEGTSNPNLYWYRQAAGRGLQLLFYSVGIGQISSEVPQNLSASRPQDRQFILSSKKLLLSDSGFYLCAWSSSSYNEQFFGPGTRLTVL.